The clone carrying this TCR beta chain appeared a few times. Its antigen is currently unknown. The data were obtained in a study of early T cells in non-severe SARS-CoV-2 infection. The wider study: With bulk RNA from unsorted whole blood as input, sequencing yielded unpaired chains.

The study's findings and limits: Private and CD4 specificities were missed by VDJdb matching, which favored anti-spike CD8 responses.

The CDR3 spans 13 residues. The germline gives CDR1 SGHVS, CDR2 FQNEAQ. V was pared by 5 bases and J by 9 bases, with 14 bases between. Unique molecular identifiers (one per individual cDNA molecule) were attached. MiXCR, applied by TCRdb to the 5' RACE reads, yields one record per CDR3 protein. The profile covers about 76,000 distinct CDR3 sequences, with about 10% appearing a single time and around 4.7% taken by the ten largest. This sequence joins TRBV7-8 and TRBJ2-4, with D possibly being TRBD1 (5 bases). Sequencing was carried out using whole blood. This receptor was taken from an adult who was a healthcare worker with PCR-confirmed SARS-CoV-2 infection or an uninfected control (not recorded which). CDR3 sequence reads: CASSPIQGGIQYF. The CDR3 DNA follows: TGTGCCAGCAGCCCCATCCAGGGTGGCATTCAGTACTTC.